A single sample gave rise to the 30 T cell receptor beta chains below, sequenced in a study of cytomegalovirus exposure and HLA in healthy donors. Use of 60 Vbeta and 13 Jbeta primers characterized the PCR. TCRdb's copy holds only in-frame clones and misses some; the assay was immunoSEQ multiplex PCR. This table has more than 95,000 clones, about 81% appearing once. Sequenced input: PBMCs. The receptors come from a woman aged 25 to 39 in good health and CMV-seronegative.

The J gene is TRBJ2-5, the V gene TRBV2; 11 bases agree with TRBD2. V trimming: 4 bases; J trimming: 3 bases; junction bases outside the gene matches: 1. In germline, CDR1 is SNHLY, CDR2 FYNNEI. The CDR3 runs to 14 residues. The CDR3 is CASSATSGEETQYF. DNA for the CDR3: TGTGCCAGCAGTGCGACTAGCGGGGAAGAGACCCAGTACTTC.

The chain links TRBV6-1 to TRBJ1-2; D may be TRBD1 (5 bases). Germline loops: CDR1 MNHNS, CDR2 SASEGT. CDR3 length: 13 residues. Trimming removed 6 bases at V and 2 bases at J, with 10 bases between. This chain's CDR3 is CASRIDRNYGYTF. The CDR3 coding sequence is TGTGCCAGCAGGATTGACAGAAACTATGGCTACACCTTC.

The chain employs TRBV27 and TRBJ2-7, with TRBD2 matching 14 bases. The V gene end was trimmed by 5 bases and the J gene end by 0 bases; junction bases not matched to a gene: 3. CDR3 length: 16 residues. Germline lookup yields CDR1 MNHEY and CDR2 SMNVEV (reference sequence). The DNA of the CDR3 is TGTGCCAGCAGTCTCGGGACTAGCGGGAGCTCCTACGAGCAGTACTTC. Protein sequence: CASSLGTSGSSYEQYF.

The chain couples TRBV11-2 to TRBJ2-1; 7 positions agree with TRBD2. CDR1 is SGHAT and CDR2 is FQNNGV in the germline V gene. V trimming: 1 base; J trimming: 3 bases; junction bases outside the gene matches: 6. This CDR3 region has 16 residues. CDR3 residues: CASSLAPSGLYNEQFF. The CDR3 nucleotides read TGTGCCAGCAGCTTAGCCCCTAGCGGACTCTACAATGAGCAGTTCTTC.

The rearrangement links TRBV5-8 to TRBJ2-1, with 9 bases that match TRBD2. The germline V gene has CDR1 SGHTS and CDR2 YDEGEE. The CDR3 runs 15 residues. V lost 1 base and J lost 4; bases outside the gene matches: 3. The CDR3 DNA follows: TGTGCCAGCAGCTTGTCTACTAGCGGGTACAATGAGCAGTTCTTC. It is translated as CASSLSTSGYNEQFF.

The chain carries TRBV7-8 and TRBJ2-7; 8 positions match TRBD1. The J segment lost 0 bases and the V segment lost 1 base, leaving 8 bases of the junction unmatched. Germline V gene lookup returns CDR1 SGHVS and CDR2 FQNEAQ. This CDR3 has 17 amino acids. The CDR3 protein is CASSLGSWTGSSYEQYF. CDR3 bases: TGTGCCAGCAGCTTAGGGTCGTGGACAGGGAGCTCCTACGAGCAGTACTTC. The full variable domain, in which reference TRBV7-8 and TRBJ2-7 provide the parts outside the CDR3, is GAGVSQSPRYKVAKRGQDVALRCDPISGHVSLFWYQQALGQGPEFLTYFQNEAQLDKSGLPSDRFFAERPEGSVSTLKIQRTQQEDSAVYLCASSLGSWTGSSYEQYFGPGTRLTVT.

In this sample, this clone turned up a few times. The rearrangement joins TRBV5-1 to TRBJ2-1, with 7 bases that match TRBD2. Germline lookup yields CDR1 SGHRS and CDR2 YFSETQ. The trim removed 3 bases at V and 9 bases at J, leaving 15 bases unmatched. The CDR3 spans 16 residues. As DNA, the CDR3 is TGCGCCAGCAGCTCCAACCAGGTGAGGCCGGGAGGTGAGCAGTTCTTC. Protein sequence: CASSSNQVRPGGEQFF.

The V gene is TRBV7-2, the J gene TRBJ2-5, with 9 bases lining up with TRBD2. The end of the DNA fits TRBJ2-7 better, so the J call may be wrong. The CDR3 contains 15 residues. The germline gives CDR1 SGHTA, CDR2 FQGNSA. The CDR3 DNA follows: TGTGCCAGCAGCTTCGGACTAGCGCGAACCTACGAGCAGTACTTC. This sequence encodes CASSFGLARTYEQYF.

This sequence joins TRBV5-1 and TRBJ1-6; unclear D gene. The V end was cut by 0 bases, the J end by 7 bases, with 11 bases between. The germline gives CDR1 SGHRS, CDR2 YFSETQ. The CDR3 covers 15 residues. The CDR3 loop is CASSLDVGRNSPLHF. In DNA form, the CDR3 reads TGCGCCAGCAGCTTGGACGTGGGCCGGAATTCACCCCTCCACTTT.

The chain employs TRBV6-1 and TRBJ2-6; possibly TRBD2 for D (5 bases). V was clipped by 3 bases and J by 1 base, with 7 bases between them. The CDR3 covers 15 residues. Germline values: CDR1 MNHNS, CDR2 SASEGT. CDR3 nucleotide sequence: TGTGCCAGCAGTGAGCGGAGGTCTGGGGCCAACGTCCTGACTTTC. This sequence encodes CASSERRSGANVLTF.

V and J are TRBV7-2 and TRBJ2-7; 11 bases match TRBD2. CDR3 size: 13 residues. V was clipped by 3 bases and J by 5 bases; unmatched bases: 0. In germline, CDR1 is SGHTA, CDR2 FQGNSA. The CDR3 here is CASSLTSGNEQYF. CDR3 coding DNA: TGTGCCAGCAGCTTGACTAGCGGGAACGAGCAGTACTTC.

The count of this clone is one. The CDR3 DNA reads as TGTGCCAGCAGTTACAACAGGGCCTCCTCGGGCGGCTACACCTTC. Amino acids: CASSYNRASSGGYTF. The rearrangement joins TRBV6-5 to TRBJ1-2; perhaps TRBD1 as D (6 bases). The CDR3 is made up of 15 amino acids. CDR1 and CDR2 from the germline V gene are MNHEY and SVGAGI. V was clipped by 2 bases and J by 8 bases, with 18 bases between them.

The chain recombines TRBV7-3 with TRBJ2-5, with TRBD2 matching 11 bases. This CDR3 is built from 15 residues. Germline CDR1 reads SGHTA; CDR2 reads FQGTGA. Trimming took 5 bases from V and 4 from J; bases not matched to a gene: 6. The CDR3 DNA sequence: TGTGCCAGCAGCCAGGTCGGACTAGCGGGAGAGACCCAGTACTTC. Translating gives CASSQVGLAGETQYF.

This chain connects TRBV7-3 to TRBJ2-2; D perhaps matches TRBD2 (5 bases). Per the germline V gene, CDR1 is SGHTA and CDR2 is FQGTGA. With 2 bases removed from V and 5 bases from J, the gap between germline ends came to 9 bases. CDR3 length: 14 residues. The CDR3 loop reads CASSLWAGTGELFF. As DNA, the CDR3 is TGTGCCAGCAGCTTATGGGCGGGTACCGGGGAGCTGTTTTTT.

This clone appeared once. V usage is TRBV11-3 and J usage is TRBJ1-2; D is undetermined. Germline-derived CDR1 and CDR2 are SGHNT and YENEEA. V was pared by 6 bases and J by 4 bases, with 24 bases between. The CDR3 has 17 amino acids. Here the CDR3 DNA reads TGTGCCAGCAGGTATCTTACCTGCACTAGAGGAGCCTATGGCTACACCTTC. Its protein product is CASRYLTCTRGAYGYTF.

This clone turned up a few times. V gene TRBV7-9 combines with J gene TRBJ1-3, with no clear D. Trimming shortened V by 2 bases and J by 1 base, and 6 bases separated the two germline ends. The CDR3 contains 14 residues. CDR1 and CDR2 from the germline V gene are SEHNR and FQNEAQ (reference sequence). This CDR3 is CASSLIVSGNTIYF. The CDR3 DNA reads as TGTGCCAGCAGCTTAATAGTTTCTGGAAACACCATATATTTT.

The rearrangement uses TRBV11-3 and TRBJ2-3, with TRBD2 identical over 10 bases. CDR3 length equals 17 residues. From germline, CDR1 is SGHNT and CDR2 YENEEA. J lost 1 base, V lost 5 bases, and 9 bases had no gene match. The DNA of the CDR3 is TGTGCCAGCAGCCTTAGAGCTAGCGGGAGAGGCACAGATACGCAGTATTTT. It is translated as CASSLRASGRGTDTQYF.

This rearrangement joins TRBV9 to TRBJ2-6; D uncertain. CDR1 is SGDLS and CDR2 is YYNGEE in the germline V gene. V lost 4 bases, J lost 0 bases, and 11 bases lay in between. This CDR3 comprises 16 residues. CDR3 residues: CASSPQPLSGANVLTF. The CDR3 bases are TGTGCCAGCAGCCCACAGCCACTCTCTGGGGCCAACGTCCTGACTTTC.

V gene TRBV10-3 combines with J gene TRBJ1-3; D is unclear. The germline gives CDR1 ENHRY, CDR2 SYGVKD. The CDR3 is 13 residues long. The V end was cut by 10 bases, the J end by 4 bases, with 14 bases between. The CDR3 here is CATRSFEGNTIYF. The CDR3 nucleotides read TGTGCCACCCGCTCTTTCGAGGGAAACACCATATATTTT.

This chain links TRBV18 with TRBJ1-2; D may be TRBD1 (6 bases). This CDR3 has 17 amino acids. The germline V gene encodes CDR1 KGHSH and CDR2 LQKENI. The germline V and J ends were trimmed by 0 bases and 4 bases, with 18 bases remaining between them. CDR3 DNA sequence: TGTGCCAGCTCACCACCCCCCGGGACACGAGGGATCTATGGCTACACCTTC. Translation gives CASSPPPGTRGIYGYTF.

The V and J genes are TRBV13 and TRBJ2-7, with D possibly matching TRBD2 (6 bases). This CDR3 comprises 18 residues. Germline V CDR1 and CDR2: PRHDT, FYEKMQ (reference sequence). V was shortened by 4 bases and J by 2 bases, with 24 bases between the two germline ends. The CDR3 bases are TGTGCCAGCAGCTCCAGACTAGAACAGGCCGTTGGGCCCTACGAGCAGTACTTC. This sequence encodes CASSSRLEQAVGPYEQYF.

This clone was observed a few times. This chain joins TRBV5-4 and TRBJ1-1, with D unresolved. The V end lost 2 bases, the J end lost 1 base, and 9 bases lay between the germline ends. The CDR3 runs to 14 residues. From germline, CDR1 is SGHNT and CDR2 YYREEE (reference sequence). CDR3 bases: TGTGCCAGCAGCTTTGTGGGCCCGAACACTGAAGCTTTCTTT. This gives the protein CASSFVGPNTEAFF.

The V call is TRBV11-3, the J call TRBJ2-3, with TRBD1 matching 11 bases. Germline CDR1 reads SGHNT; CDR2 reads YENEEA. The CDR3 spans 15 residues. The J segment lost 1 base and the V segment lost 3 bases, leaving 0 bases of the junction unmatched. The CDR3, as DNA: TGTGCCAGCAGCTTGGGACAGGGGGGCACAGATACGCAGTATTTT. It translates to CASSLGQGGTDTQYF.

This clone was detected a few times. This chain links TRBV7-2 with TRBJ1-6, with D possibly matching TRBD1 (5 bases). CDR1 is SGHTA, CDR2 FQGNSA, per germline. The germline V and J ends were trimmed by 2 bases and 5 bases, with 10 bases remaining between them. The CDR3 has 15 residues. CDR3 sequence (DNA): TGTGCCAGCAGCTTACGGACAAACAATAATTCACCCCTCCACTTT. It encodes CASSLRTNNNSPLHF. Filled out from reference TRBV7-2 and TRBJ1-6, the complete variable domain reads GAGVSQSPSNKVTEKGKDVELRCDPISGHTALYWYRQSLGQGLEFLIYFQGNSAPDKSGLPSDRFSAERTGGSVSTLTIQRTQQEDSAVYLCASSLRTNNNSPLHFGNGTRLTVT.

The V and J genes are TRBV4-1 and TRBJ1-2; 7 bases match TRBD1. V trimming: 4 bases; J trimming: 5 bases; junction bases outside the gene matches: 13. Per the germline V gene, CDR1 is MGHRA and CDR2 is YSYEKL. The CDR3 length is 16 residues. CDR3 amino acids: CASSRDREVRNYGYTF. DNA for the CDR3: TGCGCCAGCAGCCGAGACAGGGAGGTACGAAATTATGGCTACACCTTC.

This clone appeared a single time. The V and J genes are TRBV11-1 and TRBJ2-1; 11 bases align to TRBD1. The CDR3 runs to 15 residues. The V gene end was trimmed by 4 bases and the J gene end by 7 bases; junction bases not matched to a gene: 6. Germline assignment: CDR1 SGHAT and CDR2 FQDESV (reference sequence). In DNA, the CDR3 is TGTGCCAGCAGCTCGGGACAGGGGGAAGTGAATGAGCAGTTCTTC. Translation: CASSSGQGEVNEQFF.

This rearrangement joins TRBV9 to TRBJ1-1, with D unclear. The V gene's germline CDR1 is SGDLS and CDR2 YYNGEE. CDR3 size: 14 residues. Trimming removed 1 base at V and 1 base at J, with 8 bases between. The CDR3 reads CASSVQTRNTEAFF. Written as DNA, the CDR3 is TGTGCCAGCAGCGTACAGACAAGGAACACTGAAGCTTTCTTT.

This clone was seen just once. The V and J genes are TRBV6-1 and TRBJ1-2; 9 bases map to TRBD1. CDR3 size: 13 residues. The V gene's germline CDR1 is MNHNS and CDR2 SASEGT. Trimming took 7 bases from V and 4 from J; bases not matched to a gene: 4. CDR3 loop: CASIPDRGYGYTF. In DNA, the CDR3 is TGTGCCAGCATACCGGACAGGGGCTATGGCTACACCTTC.

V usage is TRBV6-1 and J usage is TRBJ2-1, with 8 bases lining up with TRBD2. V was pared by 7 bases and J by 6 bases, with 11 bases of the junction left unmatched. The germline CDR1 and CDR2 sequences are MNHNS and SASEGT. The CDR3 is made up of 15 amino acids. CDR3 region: CASKTGLVFSNEQFF. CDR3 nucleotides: TGTGCCAGCAAAACGGGACTAGTTTTTAGCAATGAGCAGTTCTTC.

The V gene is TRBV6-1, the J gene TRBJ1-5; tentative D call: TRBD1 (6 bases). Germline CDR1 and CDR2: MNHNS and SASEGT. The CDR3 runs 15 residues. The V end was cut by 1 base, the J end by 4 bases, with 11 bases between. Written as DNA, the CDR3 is TGTGCCAGCAGTGAAGGAAACAGGGTAAATCAGCCCCAGCATTTT. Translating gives CASSEGNRVNQPQHF.